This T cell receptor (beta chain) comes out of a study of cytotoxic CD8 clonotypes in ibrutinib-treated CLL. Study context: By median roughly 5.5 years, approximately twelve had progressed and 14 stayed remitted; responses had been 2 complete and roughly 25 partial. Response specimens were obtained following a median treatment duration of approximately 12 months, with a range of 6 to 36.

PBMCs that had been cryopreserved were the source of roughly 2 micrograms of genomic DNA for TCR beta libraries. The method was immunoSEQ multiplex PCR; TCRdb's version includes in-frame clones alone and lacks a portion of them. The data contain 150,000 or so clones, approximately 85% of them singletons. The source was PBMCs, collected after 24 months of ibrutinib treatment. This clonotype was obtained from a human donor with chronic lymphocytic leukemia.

CDR3 protein: CASSFRSGGTDTQYF. The CDR3 DNA sequence: TGTGCCAGCAGCTTCCGGTCGGGGGGCACAGATACGCAGTATTTT. The J gene is TRBJ2-3, the V gene TRBV5-6; D is possibly TRBD2 (6 bases). The V and J ends lost 2 bases and 1 base respectively, with 11 bases between them. Per germline, CDR1 SGHDT and CDR2 YYEEEE. The CDR3 length is 15 residues.